This paragraph reports one T cell receptor beta chain. Antigen: not known. This specimen comes from a study of T cell repertoires in cytomegalovirus infection. At the level of the study: CMV epitopes, recently identified HLA-C-restricted and well-studied HLA-B-restricted, were used. Matching HLA type and CMV infection were both indicated by public TCR beta signatures.

Study-level results: Of the TCR beta families, the public ones yielded a cumulative frequency that identified carriers of CMV plus the relevant HLA. The response measured ex vivo was dominated by TCR beta clonotypes (HLA-C-restricted and CMV-specific).

Trimming removed 5 bases from V and 6 bases from J, with 15 bases in between. The length of the CDR3 is 14 residues. TCRdb called the reads again in MiXCR, with one record for every CDR3 protein. This sample carries about 150,000 distinct CDR3 sequences, 25% to 35% of them seen once, and the ten largest clones take around half. The sample here was CD8+ T cells from cultured PBMCs, taken from culture after CMV antigen stimulation. The J gene is TRBJ2-3, the V gene TRBV12-3 or TRBV12-4; D remains unclear. This TCR was sampled from a human donor in good health (CMV status not recorded). Some clones in this sample may be carry-over from other donors' samples. The CDR3 loop is CASSPPSAVDTQYF. In DNA form, the CDR3 reads TGTGCCAGCAGTCCCCCATCAGCTGTGGATACGCAGTATTTT.